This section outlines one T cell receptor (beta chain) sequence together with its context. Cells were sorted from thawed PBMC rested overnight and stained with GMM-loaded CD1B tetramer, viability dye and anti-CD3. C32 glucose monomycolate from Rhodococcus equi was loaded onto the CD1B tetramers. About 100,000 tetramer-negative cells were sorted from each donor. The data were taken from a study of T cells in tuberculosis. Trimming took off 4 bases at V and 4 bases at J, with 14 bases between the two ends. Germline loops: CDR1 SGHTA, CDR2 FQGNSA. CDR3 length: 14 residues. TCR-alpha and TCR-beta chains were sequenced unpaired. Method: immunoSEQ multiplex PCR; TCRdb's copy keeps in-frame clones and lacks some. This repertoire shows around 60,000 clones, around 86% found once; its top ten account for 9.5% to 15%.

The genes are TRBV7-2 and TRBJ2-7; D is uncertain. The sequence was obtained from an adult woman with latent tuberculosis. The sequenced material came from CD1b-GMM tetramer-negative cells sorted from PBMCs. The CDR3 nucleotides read TGTGCCAGCAGCTATGCCCGAGGTGATTACGAGCAGTACTTC. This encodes CASSYARGDYEQYF. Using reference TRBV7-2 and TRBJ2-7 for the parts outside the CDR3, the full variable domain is GAGVSQSPSNKVTEKGKDVELRCDPISGHTALYWYRQSLGQGLEFLIYFQGNSAPDKSGLPSDRFSAERTGGSVSTLTIQRTQQEDSAVYLCASSYARGDYEQYFGPGTRLTVT.